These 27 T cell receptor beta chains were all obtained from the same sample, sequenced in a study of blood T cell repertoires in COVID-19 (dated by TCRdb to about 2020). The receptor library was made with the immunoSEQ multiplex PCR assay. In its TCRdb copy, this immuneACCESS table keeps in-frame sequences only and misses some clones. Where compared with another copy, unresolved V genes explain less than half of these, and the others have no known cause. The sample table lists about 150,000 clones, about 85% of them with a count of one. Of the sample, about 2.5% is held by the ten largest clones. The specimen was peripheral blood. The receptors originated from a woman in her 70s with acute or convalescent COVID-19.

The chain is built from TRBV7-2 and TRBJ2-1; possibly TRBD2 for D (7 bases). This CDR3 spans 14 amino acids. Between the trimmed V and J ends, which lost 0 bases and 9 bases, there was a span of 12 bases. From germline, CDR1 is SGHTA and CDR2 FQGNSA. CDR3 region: CASSLAGGHTEQFF. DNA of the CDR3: TGTGCCAGCAGCTTAGCGGGGGGGCATACTGAGCAGTTCTTC.

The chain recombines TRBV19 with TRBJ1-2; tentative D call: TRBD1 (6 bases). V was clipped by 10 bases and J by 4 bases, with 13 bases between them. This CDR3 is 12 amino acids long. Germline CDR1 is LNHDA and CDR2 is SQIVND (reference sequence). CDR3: CATGGQFYGYTF. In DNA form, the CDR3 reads TGTGCCACCGGGGGGCAGTTCTATGGCTACACCTTC. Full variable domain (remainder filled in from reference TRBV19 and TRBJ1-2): DGGITQSPKYLFRKEGQNVTLSCEQNLNHDAMYWYRQDPGQGLRLIYYSQIVNDFQKGDIAEGYSVSREKKESFPLTVTSAQKNPTAFYLCATGGQFYGYTFGSGTRLTVV.

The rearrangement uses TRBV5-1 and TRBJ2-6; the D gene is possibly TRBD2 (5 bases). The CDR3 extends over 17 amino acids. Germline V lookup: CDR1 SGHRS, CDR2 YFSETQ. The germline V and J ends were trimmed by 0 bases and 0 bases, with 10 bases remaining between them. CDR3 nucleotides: TGCGCCAGCAGCTTGGGTCACGGGGACTCTGGGGCCAACGTCCTGACTTTC. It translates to CASSLGHGDSGANVLTF.

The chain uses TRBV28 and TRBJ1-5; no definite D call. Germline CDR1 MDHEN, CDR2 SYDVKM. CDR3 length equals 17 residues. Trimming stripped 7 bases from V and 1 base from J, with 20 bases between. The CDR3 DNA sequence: TGTGCCAGCACCCCCTGGACGGGGAAAGCCAGCAATCAGCCCCAGCATTTT. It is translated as CASTPWTGKASNQPQHF.

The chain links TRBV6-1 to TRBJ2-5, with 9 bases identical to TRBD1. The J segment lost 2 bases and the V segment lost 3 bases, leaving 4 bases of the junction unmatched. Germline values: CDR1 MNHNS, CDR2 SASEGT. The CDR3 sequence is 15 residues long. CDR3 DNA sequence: TGTGCCAGCAGTGACCCGGGACAGGGACAAGAGACCCAGTACTTC. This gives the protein CASSDPGQGQETQYF.

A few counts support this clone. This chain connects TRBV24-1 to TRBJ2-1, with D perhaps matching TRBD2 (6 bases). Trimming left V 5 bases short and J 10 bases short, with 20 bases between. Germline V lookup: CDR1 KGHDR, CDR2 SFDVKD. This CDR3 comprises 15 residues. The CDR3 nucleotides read TGTGCCACCAGTGGCGACGGGGGTGGGCGTCTGGAGCAGTTCTTC. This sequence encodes CATSGDGGGRLEQFF.

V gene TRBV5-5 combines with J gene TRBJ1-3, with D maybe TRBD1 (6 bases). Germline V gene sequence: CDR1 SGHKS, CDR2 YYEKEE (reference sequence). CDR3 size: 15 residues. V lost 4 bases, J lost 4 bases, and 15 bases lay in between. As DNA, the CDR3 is TGTGCCAGCAGCACACCCATCACAGGGGGAAACACCATATATTTT. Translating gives CASSTPITGGNTIYF.

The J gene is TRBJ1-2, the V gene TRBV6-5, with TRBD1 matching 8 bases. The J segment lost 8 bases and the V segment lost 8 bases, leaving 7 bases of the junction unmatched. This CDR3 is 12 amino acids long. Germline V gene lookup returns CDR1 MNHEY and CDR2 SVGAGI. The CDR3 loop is CASRQGASGYTF. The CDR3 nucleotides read TGTGCCAGCCGGCAGGGGGCTAGCGGCTACACCTTC.

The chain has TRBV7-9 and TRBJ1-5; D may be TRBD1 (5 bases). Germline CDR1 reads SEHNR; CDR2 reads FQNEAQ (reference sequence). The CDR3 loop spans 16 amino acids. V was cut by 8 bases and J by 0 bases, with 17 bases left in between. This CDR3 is CASGAGNSYSNQPQHF. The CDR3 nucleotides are TGTGCCAGCGGGGCAGGAAATAGCTATAGCAATCAGCCCCAGCATTTT.

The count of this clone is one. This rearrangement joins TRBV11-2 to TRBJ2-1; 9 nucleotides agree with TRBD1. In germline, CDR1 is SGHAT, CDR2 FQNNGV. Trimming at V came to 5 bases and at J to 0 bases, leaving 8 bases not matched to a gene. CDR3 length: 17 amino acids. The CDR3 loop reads CASSPRGQGISYNEQFF. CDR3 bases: TGTGCCAGCAGCCCTCGCGGACAGGGGATCTCCTACAATGAGCAGTTCTTC.

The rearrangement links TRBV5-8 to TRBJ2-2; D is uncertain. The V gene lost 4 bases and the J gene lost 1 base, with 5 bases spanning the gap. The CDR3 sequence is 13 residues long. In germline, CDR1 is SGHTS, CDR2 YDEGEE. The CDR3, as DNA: TGTGCCAGCAGCCCTAGGAACACCGGGGAGCTGTTTTTT. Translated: CASSPRNTGELFF.

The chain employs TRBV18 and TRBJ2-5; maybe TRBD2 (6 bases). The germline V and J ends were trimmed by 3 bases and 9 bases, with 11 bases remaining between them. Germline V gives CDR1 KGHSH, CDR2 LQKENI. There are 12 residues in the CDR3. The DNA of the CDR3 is TGTGCCAGCTCACCGGTAACGGGGGCCCAGTACTTC. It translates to CASSPVTGAQYF.

CDR3 coding DNA: TGTGCCAGCAGTCGCGTCTCCGATACGCAGTATTTT. As protein: CASSRVSDTQYF. The rearrangement links TRBV12-3 or TRBV12-4 to TRBJ2-3; the D is unclear. V gave up 5 bases and J gave up 6 bases, with 9 bases separating them. The CDR3 runs to 12 residues.

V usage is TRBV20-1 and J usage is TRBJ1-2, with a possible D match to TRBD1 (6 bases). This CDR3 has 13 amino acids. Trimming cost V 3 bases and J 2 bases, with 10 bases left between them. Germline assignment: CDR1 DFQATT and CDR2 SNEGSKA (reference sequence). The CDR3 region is CSASTGLNYGYTF. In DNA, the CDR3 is TGCAGTGCTAGTACAGGGTTAAACTATGGCTACACCTTC.

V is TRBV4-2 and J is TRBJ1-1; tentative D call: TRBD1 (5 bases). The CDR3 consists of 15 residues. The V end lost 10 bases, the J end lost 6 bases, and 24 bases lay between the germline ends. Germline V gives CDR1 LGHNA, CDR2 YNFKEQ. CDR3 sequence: CATRQGYGFNAEAFF. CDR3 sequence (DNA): TGTGCCACCAGGCAGGGTTATGGATTTAACGCTGAAGCTTTCTTT.

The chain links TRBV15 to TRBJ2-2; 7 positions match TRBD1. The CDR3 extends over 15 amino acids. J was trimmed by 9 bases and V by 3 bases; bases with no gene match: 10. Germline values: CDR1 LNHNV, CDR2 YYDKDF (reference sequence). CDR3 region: CATSRRTGAFRELFF. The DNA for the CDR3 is TGTGCCACCAGCAGGCGAACAGGGGCCTTCAGGGAGCTGTTTTTT.

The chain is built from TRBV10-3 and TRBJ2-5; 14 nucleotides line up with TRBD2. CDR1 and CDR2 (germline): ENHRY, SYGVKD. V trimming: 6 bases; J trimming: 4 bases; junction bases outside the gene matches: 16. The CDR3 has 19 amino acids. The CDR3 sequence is CAISSSSGLAGGLRETQYF. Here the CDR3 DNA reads TGTGCCATCAGCTCTAGTTCTGGACTAGCGGGGGGCCTAAGAGAGACCCAGTACTTC.

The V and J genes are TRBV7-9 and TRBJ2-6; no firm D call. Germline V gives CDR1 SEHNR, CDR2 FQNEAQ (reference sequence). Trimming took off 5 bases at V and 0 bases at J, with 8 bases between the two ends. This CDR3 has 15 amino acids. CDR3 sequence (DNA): TGTGCCAGCAGCCAAGACATCTCTGGGGCCAACGTCCTGACTTTC. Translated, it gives CASSQDISGANVLTF.

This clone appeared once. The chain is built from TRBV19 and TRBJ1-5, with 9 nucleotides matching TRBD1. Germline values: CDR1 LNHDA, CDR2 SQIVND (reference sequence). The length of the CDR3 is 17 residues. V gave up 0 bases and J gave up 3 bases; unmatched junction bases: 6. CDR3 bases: TGTGCCAGTAGTATAGAAACCGGGACAGGGACCAATCAGCCCCAGCATTTT. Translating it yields CASSIETGTGTNQPQHF.

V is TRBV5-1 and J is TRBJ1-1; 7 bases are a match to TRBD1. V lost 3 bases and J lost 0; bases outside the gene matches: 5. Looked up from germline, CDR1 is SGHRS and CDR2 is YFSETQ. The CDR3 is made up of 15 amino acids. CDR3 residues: CASSSTGPLNTEAFF. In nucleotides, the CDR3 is TGCGCCAGCAGCTCGACAGGGCCATTGAACACTGAAGCTTTCTTT.

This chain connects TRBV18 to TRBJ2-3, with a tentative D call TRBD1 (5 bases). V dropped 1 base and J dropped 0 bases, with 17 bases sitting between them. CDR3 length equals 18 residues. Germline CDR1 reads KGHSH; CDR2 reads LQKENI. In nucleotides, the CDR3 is TGTGCCAGCTCACCACGTAGCACAGGCACCATCAGCACAGATACGCAGTATTTT. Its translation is CASSPRSTGTISTDTQYF.

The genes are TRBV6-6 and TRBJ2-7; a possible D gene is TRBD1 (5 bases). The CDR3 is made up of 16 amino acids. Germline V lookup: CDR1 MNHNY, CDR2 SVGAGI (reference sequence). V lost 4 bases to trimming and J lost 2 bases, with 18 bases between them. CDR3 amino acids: CASSLIFGRATYEQYV. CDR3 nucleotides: TGTGCCAGCAGTTTGATTTTTGGCAGGGCAACCTACGAGCAGTACGTC.

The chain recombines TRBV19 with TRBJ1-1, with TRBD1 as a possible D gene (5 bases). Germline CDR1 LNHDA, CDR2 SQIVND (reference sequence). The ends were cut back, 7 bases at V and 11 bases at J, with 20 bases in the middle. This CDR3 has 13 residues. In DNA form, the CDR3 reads TGTGCCAGTAACGACCGGGGGGAGGTCGGGGCTTTCTTT. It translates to CASNDRGEVGAFF.

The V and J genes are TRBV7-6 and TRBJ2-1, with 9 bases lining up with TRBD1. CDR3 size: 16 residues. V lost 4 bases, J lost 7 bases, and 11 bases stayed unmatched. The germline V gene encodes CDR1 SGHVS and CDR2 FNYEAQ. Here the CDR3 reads CASSSLTGTGRNEQFF. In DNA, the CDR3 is TGTGCCAGCAGCTCGCTTACCGGGACAGGGCGAAATGAGCAGTTCTTC.

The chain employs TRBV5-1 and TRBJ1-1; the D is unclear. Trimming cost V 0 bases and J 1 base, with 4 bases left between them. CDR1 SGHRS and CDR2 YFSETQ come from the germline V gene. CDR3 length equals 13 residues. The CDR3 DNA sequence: TGCGCCAGCAGCTTGGGCGGGAACACTGAAGCTTTCTTT. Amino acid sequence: CASSLGGNTEAFF.

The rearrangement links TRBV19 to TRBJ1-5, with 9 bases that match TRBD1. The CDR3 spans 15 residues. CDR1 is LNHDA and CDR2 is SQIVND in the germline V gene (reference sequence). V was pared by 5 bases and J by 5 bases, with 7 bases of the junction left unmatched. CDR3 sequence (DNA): TGTGCCAGTAGTTTGATCGGGACAGGGCATCAGCCCCAGCATTTT. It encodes CASSLIGTGHQPQHF.

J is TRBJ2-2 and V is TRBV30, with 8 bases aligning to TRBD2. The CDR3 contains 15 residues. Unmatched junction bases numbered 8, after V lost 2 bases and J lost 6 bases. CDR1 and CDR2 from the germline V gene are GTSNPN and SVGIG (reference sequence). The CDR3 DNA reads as TGTGCCTGGAGTAAGGGCTCCGGGGGGGCCGGGGAGCTGTTTTTT. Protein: CAWSKGSGGAGELFF. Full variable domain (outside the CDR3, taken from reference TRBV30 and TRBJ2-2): SQTIHQWPATLVQPVGSPLSLECTVEGTSNPNLYWYRQAAGRGLQLLFYSVGIGQISSEVPQNLSASRPQDRQFILSSKKLLLSDSGFYLCAWSKGSGGAGELFFGEGSRLTVL.